This TCR beta chain is drawn from a study of Ad26.COV2.S vaccination and SARS-CoV-2 variants. Study-wide context: Donor participated within the Ad26.COV2.S arm of the COV1001 trial. Recipients of Ad26.COV2.S got it intramuscularly, once or twice 56 days apart.

V shed 0 bases, J shed 3 bases, and the junction held 7 bases outside the gene matches. Germline CDR1 reads SGDLS; CDR2 reads YYNGEE. This CDR3 region has 18 residues. Points on this clone: As yet, its antigen is unknown.

Regarding treatment: over 15 received Ad26.COV2.S at low or high dose, single or two shots; about five received placebo; per-sample allocation not given. Sampling was done on day 63 after the first vaccine or placebo injection. An Ad26 vector expressing Wuhan-strain SARS-CoV-2 spike constituted the vaccine. Findings and limits, study-wide: Spike-specific responses of CD8+ and CD4+ T cells were reported to display substantial breadth after vaccination.

Using immunoSEQ multiplex PCR, the repertoire was profiled, and TCRdb retains in-frame clones only, with some absent. The table has roughly 380,000 clones, roughly 84% seen once. The specimen was peripheral blood, collected in a trial of Ad26.COV2.S vaccine versus placebo. The source is a person between 18 and 60 years old who received the Ad26.COV2.S COVID-19 vaccine or a placebo. This chain joins TRBV9 and TRBJ2-1; TRBD2 agrees at 12 bases. The CDR3 DNA reads as TGTGCCAGCAGCGTAGCCGTGACTAGCGGGGGCCACTACAATGAGCAGTTCTTC. It translates to CASSVAVTSGGHYNEQFF.